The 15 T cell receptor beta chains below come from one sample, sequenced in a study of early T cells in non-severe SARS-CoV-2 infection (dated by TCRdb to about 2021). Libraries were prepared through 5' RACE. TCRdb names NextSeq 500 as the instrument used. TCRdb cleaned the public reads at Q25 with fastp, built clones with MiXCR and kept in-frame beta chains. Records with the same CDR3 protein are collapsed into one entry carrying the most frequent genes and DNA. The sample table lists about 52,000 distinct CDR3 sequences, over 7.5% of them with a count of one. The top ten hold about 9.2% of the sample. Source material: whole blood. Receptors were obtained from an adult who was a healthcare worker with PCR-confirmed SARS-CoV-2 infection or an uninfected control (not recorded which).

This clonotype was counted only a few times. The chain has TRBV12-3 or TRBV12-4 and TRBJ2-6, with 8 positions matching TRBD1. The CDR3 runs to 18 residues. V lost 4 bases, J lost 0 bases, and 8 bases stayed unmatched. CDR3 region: CASSSGPGGPSGANVLTF. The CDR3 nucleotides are TGTGCCAGCAGTTCAGGGCCAGGGGGCCCCTCTGGGGCCAACGTCCTGACTTTC.

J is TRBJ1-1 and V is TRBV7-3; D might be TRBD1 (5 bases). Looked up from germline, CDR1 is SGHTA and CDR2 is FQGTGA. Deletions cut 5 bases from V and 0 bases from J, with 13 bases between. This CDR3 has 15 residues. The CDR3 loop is CASSRGIVMNTEAFF. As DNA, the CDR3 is TGTGCCAGCAGCCGGGGGATTGTTATGAACACTGAAGCTTTCTTT.

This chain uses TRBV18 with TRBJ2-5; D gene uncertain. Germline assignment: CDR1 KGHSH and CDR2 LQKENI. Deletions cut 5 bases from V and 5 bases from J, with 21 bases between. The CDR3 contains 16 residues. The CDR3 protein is CASSVTEFRNLETQYF. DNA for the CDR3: TGTGCCAGCTCAGTCACAGAGTTCAGGAATTTGGAGACCCAGTACTTC.

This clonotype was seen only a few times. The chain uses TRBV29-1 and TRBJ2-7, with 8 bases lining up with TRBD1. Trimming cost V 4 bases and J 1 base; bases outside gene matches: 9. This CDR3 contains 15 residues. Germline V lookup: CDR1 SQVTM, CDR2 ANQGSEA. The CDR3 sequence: CSVVPPQGASYEQYF. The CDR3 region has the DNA TGCAGCGTTGTCCCCCCTCAGGGGGCGTCCTACGAGCAGTACTTC.

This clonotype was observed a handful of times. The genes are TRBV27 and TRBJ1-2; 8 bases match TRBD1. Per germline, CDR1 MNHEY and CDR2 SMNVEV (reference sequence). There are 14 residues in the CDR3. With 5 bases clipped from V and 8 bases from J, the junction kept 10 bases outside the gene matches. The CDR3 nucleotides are TGTGCCAGCAGTAGCCATCTGACAGGGGCGGGCTACACCTTC. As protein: CASSSHLTGAGYTF.

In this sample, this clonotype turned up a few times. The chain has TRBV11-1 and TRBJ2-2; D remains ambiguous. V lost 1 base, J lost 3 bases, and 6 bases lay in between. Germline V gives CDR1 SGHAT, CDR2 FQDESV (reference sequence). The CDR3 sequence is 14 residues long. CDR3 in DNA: TGTGCCAGCAGCTTAGATGGGGACACCGGGGAGCTGTTTTTT. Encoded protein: CASSLDGDTGELFF.

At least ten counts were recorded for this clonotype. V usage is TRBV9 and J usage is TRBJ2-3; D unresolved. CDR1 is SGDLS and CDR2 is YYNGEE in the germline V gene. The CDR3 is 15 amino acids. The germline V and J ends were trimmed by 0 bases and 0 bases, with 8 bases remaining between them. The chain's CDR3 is CASSVEPGSTDTQYF. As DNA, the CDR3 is TGTGCCAGCAGCGTAGAACCGGGTAGCACAGATACGCAGTATTTT.

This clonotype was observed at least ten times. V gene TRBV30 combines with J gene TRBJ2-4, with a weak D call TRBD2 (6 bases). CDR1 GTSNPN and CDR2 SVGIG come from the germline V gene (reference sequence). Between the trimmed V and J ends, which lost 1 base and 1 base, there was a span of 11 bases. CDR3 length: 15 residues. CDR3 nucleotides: TGTGCCTGGAGTGGGGGCGGGGTCGCCAAAAACATTCAGTACTTC. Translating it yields CAWSGGGVAKNIQYF.

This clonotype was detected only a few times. CDR3 loop: CSATTGGESNTIYF. CDR3 bases: TGCAGTGCTACAACAGGGGGCGAATCGAACACCATATATTTT. The chain recombines TRBV20-1 with TRBJ1-3; 9 bases fit TRBD1. The CDR3 extends over 14 amino acids. Germline values: CDR1 DFQATT, CDR2 SNEGSKA (reference sequence). The ends lost 4 bases at V and 7 bases at J; junction bases unmatched: 8.

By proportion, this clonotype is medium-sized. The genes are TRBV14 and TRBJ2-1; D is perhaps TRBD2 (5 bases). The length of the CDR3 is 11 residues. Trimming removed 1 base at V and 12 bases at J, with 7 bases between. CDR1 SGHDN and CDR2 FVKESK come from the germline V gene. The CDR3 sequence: CASSQGGRQFF. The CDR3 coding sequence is TGTGCCAGCAGCCAAGGAGGGAGGCAGTTCTTC.

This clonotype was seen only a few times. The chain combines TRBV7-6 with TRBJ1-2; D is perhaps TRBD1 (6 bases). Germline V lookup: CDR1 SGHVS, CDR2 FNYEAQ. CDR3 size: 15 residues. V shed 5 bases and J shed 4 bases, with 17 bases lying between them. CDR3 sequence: CASSPRQEPFYGYTF. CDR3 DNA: TGTGCCAGCAGCCCTCGACAGGAGCCTTTCTATGGCTACACCTTC.

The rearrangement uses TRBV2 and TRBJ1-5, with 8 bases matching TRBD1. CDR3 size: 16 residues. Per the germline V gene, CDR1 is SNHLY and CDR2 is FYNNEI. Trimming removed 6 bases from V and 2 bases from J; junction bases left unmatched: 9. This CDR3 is CASRDRDIRGNQPQHF. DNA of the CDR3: TGTGCCAGCAGGGACAGGGACATCCGAGGCAATCAGCCCCAGCATTTT. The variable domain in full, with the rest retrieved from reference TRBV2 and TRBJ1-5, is EPEVTQTPSHQVTQMGQEVILRCVPISNHLYFYWYRQILGQKVEFLVSFYNNEISEKSEIFDDQFSVERPDGSNFTLKIRSTKLEDSAMYFCASRDRDIRGNQPQHFGDGTRLSIL.

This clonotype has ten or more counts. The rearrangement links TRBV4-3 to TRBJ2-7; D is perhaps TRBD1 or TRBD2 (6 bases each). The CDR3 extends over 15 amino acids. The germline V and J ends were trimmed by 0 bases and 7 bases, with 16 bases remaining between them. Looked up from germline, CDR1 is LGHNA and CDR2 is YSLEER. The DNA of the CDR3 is TGCGCCAGCAGCCAAGAGGTGGGGGGCCGCGGAGAGCAGTACTTC. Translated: CASSQEVGGRGEQYF.

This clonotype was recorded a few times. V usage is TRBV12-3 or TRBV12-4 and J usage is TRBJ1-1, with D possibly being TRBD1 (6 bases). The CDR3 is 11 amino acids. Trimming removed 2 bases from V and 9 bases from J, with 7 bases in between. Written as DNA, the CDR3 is TGTGCCAGCAGTTTACGGGACAAAGCTTTCTTT. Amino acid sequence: CASSLRDKAFF.

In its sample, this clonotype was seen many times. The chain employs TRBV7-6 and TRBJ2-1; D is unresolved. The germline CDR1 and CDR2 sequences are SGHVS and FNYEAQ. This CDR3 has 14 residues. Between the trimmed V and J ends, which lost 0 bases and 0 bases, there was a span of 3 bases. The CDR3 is CASSLAFSYNEQFF. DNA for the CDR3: TGTGCCAGCAGCTTAGCCTTCTCCTACAATGAGCAGTTCTTC.